This is a list of T cell receptor beta chains from one sample in a study of blood T cell repertoires in COVID-19. Generated by immunoSEQ multiplex PCR, the TCRdb table keeps only in-frame clones and is missing some. Here the sample spans 200,000 to 300,000 clones, around four fifths being singletons. Material: peripheral blood. The receptors come from a woman aged 60-75 years with active or convalescent COVID-19. Both conserved end residues are part of each CDR3. Each record gives: D gene, clone size, V gene, J gene, CDR3 DNA, CDR3 protein. A D gene is named only where the DNA matches it firmly. Only some rows state a clone size, as once, few, many or a class for expanded clones.

d_call: .
clone_size: .
v_call: TRBV9
j_call: TRBJ1-2
cdr3_nt: TGTGCCAGCAGCGTGGGACAACCGACTAACTATGGCTACACCTTC
cdr3_aa: CASSVGQPTNYGYTF

d_call: TRBD1
clone_size: .
v_call: TRBV9
j_call: TRBJ1-3
cdr3_nt: TGTGCCAGCAGCGCCGATATTCCGGGGACAGACTCTGGAAACACCATATATTTT
cdr3_aa: CASSADIPGTDSGNTIYF

d_call: TRBD1
clone_size: .
v_call: TRBV2
j_call: TRBJ2-1
cdr3_nt: TGTGCCAGCAGGGGGACAGGACAAACTAACAATGAGCAGTTCTTC
cdr3_aa: CASRGTGQTNNEQFF

d_call: TRBD1
clone_size: .
v_call: TRBV7-9
j_call: TRBJ2-2
cdr3_nt: TGTGCCAGCAGCTTAGGCAAAAGGGACAGGTTTACCGGGGAGCTGTTTTTT
cdr3_aa: CASSLGKRDRFTGELFF

d_call: .
clone_size: .
v_call: TRBV18
j_call: TRBJ1-1
cdr3_nt: TGTGCCAGCTCACTAGGGGGGGGCACTGAAGCTTTCTTT
cdr3_aa: CASSLGGGTEAFF

d_call: .
clone_size: .
v_call: TRBV2
j_call: TRBJ1-1
cdr3_nt: TGTGCCAGCAGTGAAGGGGCTCTCTTCACTGAAGCTTTCTTT
cdr3_aa: CASSEGALFTEAFF

d_call: TRBD2
clone_size: .
v_call: TRBV15
j_call: TRBJ2-5
cdr3_nt: TGTGCCACCCGCGGTGGGGGGGATCAAGAGACCCAGTACTTC
cdr3_aa: CATRGGGDQETQYF

d_call: TRBD1
clone_size: many
v_call: TRBV27
j_call: TRBJ1-1
cdr3_nt: TGTGCCAGCAGTTTTCCAGGGGGCACTGAAGCTTTCTTT
cdr3_aa: CASSFPGGTEAFF

d_call: TRBD2
clone_size: .
v_call: TRBV5-1
j_call: TRBJ2-1
cdr3_nt: TGCGCCAGCAGCAGGTCTAGCGGAGAGATCTACAATGAGCAGTTCTTC
cdr3_aa: CASSRSSGEIYNEQFF

d_call: TRBD2
clone_size: .
v_call: TRBV7-9
j_call: TRBJ2-7
cdr3_nt: TGTGCCAGCAGCCCCGACTCTAGCGGGAGAGGCGAGCAGTACTTC
cdr3_aa: CASSPDSSGRGEQYF